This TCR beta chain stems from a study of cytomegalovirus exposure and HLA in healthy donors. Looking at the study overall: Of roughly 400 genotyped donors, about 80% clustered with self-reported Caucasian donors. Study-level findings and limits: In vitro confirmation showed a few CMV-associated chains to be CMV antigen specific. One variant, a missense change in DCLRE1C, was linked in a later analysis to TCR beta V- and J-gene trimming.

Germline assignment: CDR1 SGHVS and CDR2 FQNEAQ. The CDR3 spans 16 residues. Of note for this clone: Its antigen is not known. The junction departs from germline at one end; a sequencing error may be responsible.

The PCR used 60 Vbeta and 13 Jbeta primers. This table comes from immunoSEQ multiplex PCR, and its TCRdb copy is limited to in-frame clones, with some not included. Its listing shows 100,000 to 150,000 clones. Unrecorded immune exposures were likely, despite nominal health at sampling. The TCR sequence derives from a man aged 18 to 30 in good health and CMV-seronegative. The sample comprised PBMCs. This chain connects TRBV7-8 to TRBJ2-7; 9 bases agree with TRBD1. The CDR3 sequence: CASRLGGGQGAYEQYF. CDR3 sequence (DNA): TGTGCCAGCAGATTAGGTGGGGGACAGGGCGCCTACGAGCAGTACTTC.